This T cell receptor beta chain was obtained from a study of blood T cell repertoires in COVID-19. In the study overall: Nucleic acid was either cDNA or gDNA, and it came from T cells, B-cell-depleted T cells, or PBMCs.

Germline CDR1 reads GTSNPN; CDR2 reads SVGIG (reference sequence). V dropped 6 bases and J dropped 4 bases, with 22 bases sitting between them. This CDR3 is built from 16 residues. The table came from immunoSEQ multiplex PCR; TCRdb's copy has only in-frame clones and leaves some out. In the table there are a few hundred thousand clones, approximately 83% of which are singletons. The chain combines TRBV30 with TRBJ2-1; D unresolved. The sample consisted of PBMCs or T cells enriched from blood (not recorded which). The sequence derives from a woman in her thirties who had recovered from COVID-19. CDR3 in DNA: TGTGCCTGTACCCCAGACCAGCGAGGCATTTACAATGAGCAGTTCTTC. Its translation: CACTPDQRGIYNEQFF.